The 21 T cell receptor beta chains below were found in one sample sequenced in a study of neurological immune-mediated disorders. TCRdb re-called the 5' RACE reads through MiXCR, storing one row per CDR3 protein. This table has roughly 100,000 distinct CDR3 sequences, 3.5% to 4% appearing once. The sequenced material came from PBMCs. Source of these receptors: a woman under 30 with multiple sclerosis.

This clonotype showed up many times. The chain recombines TRBV5-1 with TRBJ1-5, with 12 bases matching TRBD1. From germline, CDR1 is SGHRS and CDR2 YFSETQ. J was trimmed by 2 bases and V by 3 bases; bases with no gene match: 3. The CDR3 sequence is 16 residues long. The CDR3 sequence: CASSWGTGGRNQPQHF. The CDR3 DNA is TGCGCCAGCAGCTGGGGGACAGGGGGCCGCAATCAGCCCCAGCATTTT.

This clonotype occurred many times. The chain recombines TRBV27 with TRBJ2-3; D is ambiguous. CDR1 is MNHEY and CDR2 is SMNVEV in the germline V gene (reference sequence). Trimming stripped 4 bases from V and 4 bases from J, with 3 bases between. This CDR3 is 11 amino acids long. For the CDR3, the DNA is TGTGCCAGCAGTTCGGCAGATACGCAGTATTTT. Protein sequence: CASSSADTQYF.

Ten or more counts support this clonotype. The chain joins TRBV5-1 to TRBJ2-7; 8 nucleotides match TRBD1. There are 15 residues in the CDR3. V lost 4 bases to trimming and J lost 5 bases; unmatched junction nucleotides: 11. CDR1 and CDR2 from the germline V gene are SGHRS and YFSETQ. CDR3 nucleotide sequence: TGCGCCAGCAGCCCATTCCGGGACAGGCAGCACGAGCAGTACTTC. Protein product: CASSPFRDRQHEQYF.

This clonotype was seen at least ten times. J is TRBJ2-5 and V is TRBV7-2; D is perhaps TRBD1 (5 bases). Germline CDR1 SGHTA, CDR2 FQGNSA. This CDR3 is 14 amino acids long. Deletions cut 0 bases from V and 9 bases from J, with 14 bases between. The CDR3 sequence is CASSLADGLGAQYF. Written as DNA, the CDR3 is TGTGCCAGCAGCTTAGCGGACGGTTTAGGGGCCCAGTACTTC.

This clonotype was detected many times. The V gene is TRBV4-1, the J gene TRBJ2-1, with 8 nucleotides matching TRBD1. Germline V CDR1 and CDR2: MGHRA, YSYEKL. This CDR3 is built from 16 residues. With V trimmed by 2 bases and J by 8 bases, 11 bases remained unmatched. The CDR3 region is CASSQQGALFGHEQFF. DNA for the CDR3: TGCGCCAGCAGCCAACAGGGGGCTCTATTCGGCCATGAGCAGTTCTTC.

This clonotype was counted at least ten times. The chain has TRBV7-2 and TRBJ2-1, with TRBD2 as a possible D gene (6 bases). The germline CDR1 and CDR2 sequences are SGHTA and FQGNSA. There are 17 residues in the CDR3. V shed 2 bases and J shed 2 bases, with 16 bases lying between them. The CDR3 coding sequence is TGTGCCAGCAGCTTAAGGTTGGGCGGGGAGACCTACAATGAGCAGTTCTTC. Translated, it gives CASSLRLGGETYNEQFF.

This clonotype was recorded many times. This sequence joins TRBV9 and TRBJ1-1; TRBD1 might be the D (5 bases). V shed 5 bases and J shed 2 bases, with 16 bases lying between them. This CDR3 has 15 amino acids. Looked up from germline, CDR1 is SGDLS and CDR2 is YYNGEE. CDR3 DNA: TGTGCCAGCAGTGATAGACCGGACACTAACACTGAAGCTTTCTTT. Its protein product is CASSDRPDTNTEAFF.

This clonotype was counted ten times or more. V and J are TRBV6-5 and TRBJ1-1; D is possibly TRBD1 (5 bases). In germline, CDR1 is MNHEY, CDR2 SVGAGI. V lost 2 bases, J lost 3 bases, and 7 bases lay in between. The CDR3 consists of 13 residues. CDR3 amino acids: CASSYRGHTEAFF. For the CDR3, the DNA is TGTGCCAGCAGTTACAGGGGACACACTGAAGCTTTCTTT.

This clonotype was recorded at least ten times. J is TRBJ2-5 and V is TRBV11-2, with TRBD2 as a possible D gene (6 bases). Trimming left V 5 bases short and J 0 bases short, with 7 bases between. The CDR3 covers 13 residues. CDR1 is SGHAT and CDR2 is FQNNGV in the germline V gene. The CDR3 DNA reads TGTGCCAGCAGCCGGGAGTACCAAGAGACCCAGTACTTC. It is translated as CASSREYQETQYF.

Worth noting for this clonotype: A much larger clone is a single base away; this may be a read error. The genes are TRBV9 and TRBJ2-1, with D perhaps TRBD2 (6 bases). CDR1 SGDLS and CDR2 YYNGEE come from the germline V gene. The V end lost 0 bases, the J end lost 10 bases, and 23 bases lay between the germline ends. The CDR3 totals 17 residues. CDR3 DNA sequence: TGTGCCAGCAGCGTAGCGGGGACTCTCACTATACAATGGGAGCAGTTCTTC. The encoded protein is CASSVAGTLTIQWEQFF. The full variable domain, its missing parts supplied by reference TRBV9 and TRBJ2-1, is DSGVTQTPKHLITATGQRVTLRCSPRSGDLSVYWYQQSLDQGLQFLIQYYNGEERAKGNILERFSAQQFPDLHSELNLSSLELGDSALYFCASSVAGTLTIQWEQFFGPGTRLTVL.

This clonotype has ten or more counts. The rearrangement links TRBV7-9 to TRBJ2-2; D tentatively fits TRBD1 or TRBD2 (6 bases each). Trimming stripped 2 bases from V and 3 bases from J, with 13 bases between. The CDR3 runs 16 residues. Germline CDR1 SEHNR, CDR2 FQNEAQ (reference sequence). The CDR3 bases are TGTGCCAGCAGCTTATCCGTTAGGGGGGACACCGGGGAGCTGTTTTTT. It encodes CASSLSVRGDTGELFF.

This clonotype was recorded many times. The chain employs TRBV10-3 and TRBJ2-3, with D perhaps TRBD2 (5 bases). Per the germline V gene, CDR1 is ENHRY and CDR2 is SYGVKD. Trimming shortened V by 7 bases and J by 0 bases, and 14 bases separated the two germline ends. The CDR3 length is 15 residues. CDR3 in amino acids: CAIKSDGLSTDTQYF. In DNA form, the CDR3 reads TGTGCCATCAAATCGGACGGACTTAGCACAGATACGCAGTATTTT.

This clonotype was seen many times. The J gene is TRBJ2-1, the V gene TRBV20-1; TRBD1 matches 11 bases. CDR1 and CDR2 from the germline V gene are DFQATT and SNEGSKA (reference sequence). The length of the CDR3 is 15 residues. J was trimmed by 14 bases and V by 0 bases; bases with no gene match: 12. The CDR3 spells CSARDGTGGATKEFF. Written as DNA, the CDR3 is TGCAGTGCTAGAGATGGGACAGGGGGAGCAACTAAGGAGTTCTTC.

This clonotype was seen at least ten times. V gene TRBV4-1 combines with J gene TRBJ2-5; 13 bases map to TRBD2. V was clipped by 2 bases and J by 6 bases; unmatched bases: 3. The CDR3 covers 15 residues. From germline, CDR1 is MGHRA and CDR2 YSYEKL. This CDR3 is CASSQLGLAGQTQYF. The CDR3 DNA reads TGCGCCAGCAGCCAATTGGGACTAGCGGGACAGACCCAGTACTTC.

This clonotype was picked up a small number of times. CDR3 residues: CASSPISWKGLFF. Here the CDR3 DNA reads TGTGCCAGCAGCCCTATAAGTTGGAAGGGTTTGTTCTTC. The rearrangement links TRBV7-3 to TRBJ2-1; D gene ambiguous. The V gene lost 5 bases and the J gene lost 15 bases, with 20 bases spanning the gap. Germline-derived CDR1 and CDR2 are SGHTA and FQGTGA. This CDR3 contains 13 residues.

There are many counts of this clonotype. V and J are TRBV5-1 and TRBJ1-1; unclear D gene. Trimming left V 2 bases short and J 1 base short, with 6 bases between. The CDR3 totals 13 residues. Germline V gene data show CDR1 as SGHRS and CDR2 as YFSETQ. The CDR3 here is CASSFSGNTEAFF. CDR3 in DNA: TGCGCCAGCAGCTTTTCGGGGAACACTGAAGCTTTCTTT.

This clonotype was seen repeatedly, ten times or more. The chain links TRBV5-1 to TRBJ2-1; TRBD2 matches at 13 bases. Germline CDR1 SGHRS, CDR2 YFSETQ. The CDR3 is 19 residues long. V shed 0 bases and J 0 bases; nucleotides not matched to a gene: 6. CDR3 DNA: TGCGCCAGCAGCTTGGATGGGACTAGCGGGATCCGCTCCTACAATGAGCAGTTCTTC. Protein: CASSLDGTSGIRSYNEQFF.

This clonotype was seen at least ten times. The chain is built from TRBV18 and TRBJ2-3; no clear D. V was cut by 3 bases and J by 2 bases, with 9 bases left in between. The CDR3 extends over 14 amino acids. Germline V gene lookup returns CDR1 KGHSH and CDR2 LQKENI. CDR3 residues: CASSPDTFTDTQYF. The CDR3 DNA reads TGTGCCAGCTCACCTGACACCTTCACAGATACGCAGTATTTT.

This clonotype was recorded at least ten times. The chain couples TRBV15 to TRBJ2-7; D not certain. The V gene lost 0 bases and the J gene lost 3 bases, with 6 bases spanning the gap. Germline CDR1 LNHNV, CDR2 YYDKDF (reference sequence). CDR3 length: 13 residues. Here the CDR3 reads CATSRDHGYEQYF. The CDR3 bases are TGTGCCACCAGCAGAGATCACGGCTACGAGCAGTACTTC.

This clonotype was observed many times. The chain couples TRBV15 to TRBJ2-1; D call uncertain. Between the trimmed V and J ends, which lost 5 bases and 3 bases, there was a span of 8 bases. This CDR3 is 13 amino acids long. Germline lookup yields CDR1 LNHNV and CDR2 YYDKDF (reference sequence). CDR3 residues: CATSHSSYNEQFF. The CDR3 DNA reads as TGTGCCACCAGCCATTCAAGCTACAATGAGCAGTTCTTC.

The sample holds a few counts of this clonotype. V usage is TRBV4-3 and J usage is TRBJ1-1; tentative D call: TRBD1 (6 bases). This CDR3 is built from 15 residues. V gave up 0 bases and J gave up 6 bases, with 14 bases separating them. Germline assignment: CDR1 LGHNA and CDR2 YSLEER. The CDR3 DNA reads as TGCGCCAGCAGCCAAGACGGGGGCGGGGGCGCTGAAGCTTTCTTT. Translation gives CASSQDGGGGAEAFF.